A single sample is the source of the 14 T cell receptor beta chains below, sequenced in a study of cytomegalovirus exposure and HLA in healthy donors. Primers: 60 Vbeta forward and 13 Jbeta reverse. The assay was immunoSEQ multiplex PCR, and TCRdb's table has in-frame clones only and misses some. Seen here are 150,000 to 200,000 clones, 75% to 90% observed once, and the top ten hold roughly 0.98%. The sample was PBMCs. The receptor set was obtained from a boy aged 2 to 9 in good health and CMV-seronegative.

The rearrangement uses TRBV28 and TRBJ2-7, with D possibly being TRBD2 (6 bases). Germline V gives CDR1 MDHEN, CDR2 SYDVKM. Trimming took off 7 bases at V and 4 bases at J, with 20 bases between the two ends. CDR3 size: 15 residues. The CDR3 loop reads CASTSGGAGGYEQYF. CDR3 nucleotides: TGTGCCAGCACCTCCGGGGGAGCCGGTGGGTACGAGCAGTACTTC. Filled out from reference TRBV28 and TRBJ2-7, the complete variable domain reads DVKVTQSSRYLVKRTGEKVFLECVQDMDHENMFWYRQDPGLGLRLIYFSYDVKMKEKGDIPEGYSVSREKKERFSLILESASTNQTSMYLCASTSGGAGGYEQYFGPGTRLTVT.

The chain carries TRBV11-3 and TRBJ2-3, with 9 bases matching TRBD2. Germline assignment: CDR1 SGHNT and CDR2 YENEEA. The CDR3 is 15 amino acids. V shed 5 bases, J shed 7 bases, and the junction held 10 bases outside the gene matches. CDR3 sequence: CASSPGQGLANTQYF. Written as DNA, the CDR3 is TGTGCCAGCAGCCCGGGCCAGGGACTAGCAAATACGCAGTATTTT.

The CDR3 protein is CASSLSRTGGANTEAFF. CDR3 coding DNA: TGTGCCAGCAGTTTATCGCGGACAGGGGGCGCCAACACTGAAGCTTTCTTT. The chain joins TRBV27 to TRBJ1-1, with 11 bases lining up with TRBD1. Germline-derived CDR1 and CDR2 are MNHEY and SMNVEV (reference sequence). The CDR3 is made up of 17 amino acids. Trimming cost V 0 bases and J 2 bases; bases outside gene matches: 5.

The chain joins TRBV5-8 to TRBJ1-6, with TRBD1 identical over 7 bases. This CDR3 spans 17 amino acids. The germline V gene has CDR1 SGHTS and CDR2 YDEGEE. Trimming removed 4 bases from V and 0 bases from J; junction bases left unmatched: 7. The CDR3 loop reads CASSGDRRSSYNSPLHF. In DNA, the CDR3 is TGTGCCAGCAGCGGGGACAGACGTAGCTCCTATAATTCACCCCTCCACTTT.

V usage is TRBV2 and J usage is TRBJ2-7; 9 positions agree with TRBD1. The CDR3 has 14 amino acids. Germline V gene lookup returns CDR1 SNHLY and CDR2 FYNNEI. Germline trimming cut 6 bases from V and 2 bases from J; bases unmatched to any gene: 5. The CDR3 nucleotides read TGTGCCAGCAGGGGCGGGACAGGGACCTACGAGCAGTACTTC. Residues: CASRGGTGTYEQYF.

The chain employs TRBV6-1 and TRBJ2-5, with TRBD2 identical over 8 bases. The DNA end is a closer match to TRBJ2-7, so the J assignment may be wrong. The CDR3 contains 16 residues. The V gene's germline CDR1 is MNHNS and CDR2 SASEGT. The CDR3 is CASSEYQRELTYEQYF. The CDR3 DNA reads as TGTGCCAGCAGTGAATATCAGCGGGAGTTGACCTACGAGCAGTACTTC.

The chain joins TRBV28 to TRBJ1-5; D is perhaps TRBD1 (6 bases). V lost 2 bases and J lost 16, with 27 bases in between. The V gene's germline CDR1 is MDHEN and CDR2 SYDVKM. The CDR3 loop spans 16 amino acids. CDR3 sequence (DNA): TGTGCCAGCAGTTTAGTGGGGGCCCACCCTCAAAACGATTCCCATTTT. This translates into CASSLVGAHPQNDSHF. The full variable domain, in which reference TRBV28 and TRBJ1-5 provide the parts outside the CDR3, is DVKVTQSSRYLVKRTGEKVFLECVQDMDHENMFWYRQDPGLGLRLIYFSYDVKMKEKGDIPEGYSVSREKKERFSLILESASTNQTSMYLCASSLVGAHPQNDSHFGDGTRLSIL.

This clone has only one observation. Distinct nucleotide sequences in the sample also encode this CDR3. The chain uses TRBV25-1 and TRBJ2-2, with a possible D match to TRBD2 (5 bases). This CDR3 contains 15 residues. Trimming stripped 3 bases from V and 1 base from J, with 9 bases between. Germline CDR1 reads MGHDK; CDR2 reads SYGVNS. The CDR3 nucleotides read TGTGCCAGCAGTGAGCTAGCAGAGAACACCGGGGAGCTGTTTTTT. It is translated as CASSELAENTGELFF.

The chain combines TRBV9 with TRBJ2-3; TRBD1 is a possible D gene (5 bases). Germline-derived CDR1 and CDR2 are SGDLS and YYNGEE. The CDR3 has 15 amino acids. V lost 4 bases, J lost 4 bases, and 16 bases lay in between. CDR3 sequence: CASSSRTTPADTQYF. The CDR3 DNA is TGTGCCAGCAGCTCACGGACAACGCCAGCAGATACGCAGTATTTT.

The chain is built from TRBV5-4 and TRBJ2-5; TRBD1 matches 7 bases. The germline V gene encodes CDR1 SGHNT and CDR2 YYREEE (reference sequence). The length of the CDR3 is 14 residues. The V and J ends lost 1 base and 2 bases, in that order; junction bases with no gene match: 2. CDR3 in amino acids: CASSLIRGQETQYF. The CDR3 nucleotides are TGTGCCAGCAGCTTGATCAGGGGGCAAGAGACCCAGTACTTC.

The V call is TRBV28, the J call TRBJ2-4, with 10 bases identical to TRBD2. Losses at the gene ends were 7 bases for V and 1 base for J; bases not matched to a gene: 4. Germline CDR1 MDHEN, CDR2 SYDVKM. The CDR3 extends over 15 amino acids. The CDR3 nucleotides read TGTGCCAGCAATCGTAGCGGGGGGGCCAAAAACATTCAGTACTTC. It translates to CASNRSGGAKNIQYF.

The chain combines TRBV18 with TRBJ2-7; 11 positions agree with TRBD1. J was trimmed by 3 bases and V by 3 bases; bases with no gene match: 7. This CDR3 region has 16 residues. Germline V lookup: CDR1 KGHSH, CDR2 LQKENI. The CDR3 region has the DNA TGTGCCAGCTCACCGATTCGGACAGGGGGCAACTACGAGCAGTACTTC. This encodes CASSPIRTGGNYEQYF.

The V gene is TRBV11-2, the J gene TRBJ1-1; the D is unclear. V was shortened by 0 bases and J by 1 base, with 9 bases between the two germline ends. Germline V lookup: CDR1 SGHAT, CDR2 FQNNGV. The CDR3 extends over 15 amino acids. Here the CDR3 reads CASSLDSGKNTEAFF. The CDR3 bases are TGTGCCAGCAGCTTAGATTCAGGAAAGAACACTGAAGCTTTCTTT.

CDR3 nucleotide sequence: TGTGCCAGCAGCTTGCCCAAACAGGGGACCACCGCCTCCTACAATGAGCAGTTCTTC. Translation gives CASSLPKQGTTASYNEQFF. V gene TRBV7-9 combines with J gene TRBJ2-1; 7 positions agree with TRBD1. Looked up from germline, CDR1 is SEHNR and CDR2 is FQNEAQ (reference sequence). The trim removed 3 bases at V and 0 bases at J, leaving 14 bases unmatched. The CDR3 has 19 amino acids.